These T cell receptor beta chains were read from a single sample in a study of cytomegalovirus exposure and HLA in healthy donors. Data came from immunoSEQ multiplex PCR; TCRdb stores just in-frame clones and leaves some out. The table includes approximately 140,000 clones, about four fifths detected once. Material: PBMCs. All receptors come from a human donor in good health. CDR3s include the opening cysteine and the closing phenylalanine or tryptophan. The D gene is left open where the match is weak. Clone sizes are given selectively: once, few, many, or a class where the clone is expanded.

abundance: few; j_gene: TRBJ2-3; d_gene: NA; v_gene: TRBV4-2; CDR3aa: CASSQDRRAAGTDTQYF; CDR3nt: TGTGCCAGCAGCCAAGATCGTCGAGCGGCGGGCACAGATACGCAGTATTTT
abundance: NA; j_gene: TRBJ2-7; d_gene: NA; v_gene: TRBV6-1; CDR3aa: CASRKTEEQYF; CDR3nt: TGTGCCAGCAGGAAGACAGAAGAGCAGTACTTC
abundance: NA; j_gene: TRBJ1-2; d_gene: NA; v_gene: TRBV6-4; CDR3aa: CASSEDQDNYGYTF; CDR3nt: TGTGCCAGCAGTGAGGATCAGGATAACTATGGCTACACCTTC
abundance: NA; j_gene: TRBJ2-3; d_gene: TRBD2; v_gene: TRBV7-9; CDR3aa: CASSPSSSGGSTDTQYF; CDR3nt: TGTGCCAGCAGCCCTTCCTCTAGCGGTGGGAGCACAGATACGCAGTATTTT
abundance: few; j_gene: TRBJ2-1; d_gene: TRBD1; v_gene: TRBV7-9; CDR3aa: CASDRDRSGNEQFF; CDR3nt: TGTGCCAGCGATAGGGACAGGTCAGGCAATGAGCAGTTCTTC
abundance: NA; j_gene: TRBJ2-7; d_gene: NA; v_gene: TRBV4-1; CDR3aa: CASSQVKVGMGEQYF; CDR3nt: TGCGCCAGCAGCCAAGTAAAGGTCGGGATGGGAGAGCAGTACTTC
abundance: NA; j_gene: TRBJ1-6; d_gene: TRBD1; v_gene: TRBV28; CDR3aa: CASSPRGTGGFLRSPLHF; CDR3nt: TGTGCCAGCAGTCCTAGGGGGACAGGGGGCTTTTTACGTTCACCCCTCCACTTT
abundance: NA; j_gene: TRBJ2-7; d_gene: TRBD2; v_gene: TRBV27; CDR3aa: CASRASGGNEQYF; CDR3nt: TGTGCCAGCCGGGCCTCGGGGGGTAACGAGCAGTACTTC
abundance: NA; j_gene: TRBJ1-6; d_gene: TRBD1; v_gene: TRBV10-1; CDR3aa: CASQGGGSPLHF; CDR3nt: TGCGCCAGCCAGGGGGGCGGCTCACCCCTCCACTTT
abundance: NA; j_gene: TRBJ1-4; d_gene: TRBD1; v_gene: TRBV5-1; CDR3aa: CASSLGQGSAEEKLFF; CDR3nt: TGCGCCAGCAGCCTGGGACAGGGGAGCGCGGAAGAAAAACTGTTTTTT
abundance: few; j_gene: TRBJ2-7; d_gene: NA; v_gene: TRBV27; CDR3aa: CASSFGLSYSYEQYF; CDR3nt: TGTGCCAGCAGTTTTGGGCTCTCCTACTCCTACGAGCAGTACTTC
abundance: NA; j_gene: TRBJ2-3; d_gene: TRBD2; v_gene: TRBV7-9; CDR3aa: CASSFAGLAVADTQYF; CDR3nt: TGTGCCAGCAGCTTTGCGGGACTAGCGGTTGCAGATACGCAGTATTTT
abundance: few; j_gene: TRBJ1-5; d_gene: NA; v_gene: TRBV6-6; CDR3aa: CASSYSSDPYNQPQHF; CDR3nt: TGTGCCAGCAGTTACTCGAGTGATCCTTACAATCAGCCCCAGCATTTT
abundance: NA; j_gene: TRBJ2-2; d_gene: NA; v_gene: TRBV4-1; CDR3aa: CASSLNTGELFF; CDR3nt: TGCGCCAGCAGCCTAAACACCGGGGAGCTGTTTTTT
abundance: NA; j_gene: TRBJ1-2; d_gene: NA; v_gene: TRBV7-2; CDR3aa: CASSLANPNYGYTF; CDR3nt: TGTGCCAGCAGCTTGGCAAACCCTAACTATGGCTACACCTTC
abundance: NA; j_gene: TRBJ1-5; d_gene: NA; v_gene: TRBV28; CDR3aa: CASNLGSSNQPQHF; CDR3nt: TGTGCCAGCAACCTGGGGAGTAGCAATCAGCCCCAGCATTTT
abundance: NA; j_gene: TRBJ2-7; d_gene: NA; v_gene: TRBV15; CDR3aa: CATGGGNSYEQYF; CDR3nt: TGTGCCACCGGGGGGGGCAATTCCTACGAGCAGTACTTC
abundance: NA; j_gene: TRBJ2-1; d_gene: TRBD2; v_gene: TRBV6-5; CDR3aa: CASSWTSGSSDEQFF; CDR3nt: TGTGCCAGCAGTTGGACTAGCGGGAGTAGCGATGAGCAGTTCTTC
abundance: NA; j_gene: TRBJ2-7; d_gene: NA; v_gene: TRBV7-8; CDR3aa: CASSFTGDEQYF; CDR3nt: TGTGCCAGCAGCTTTACGGGGGACGAGCAGTACTTC
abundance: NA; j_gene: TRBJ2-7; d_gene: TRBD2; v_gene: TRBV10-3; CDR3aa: CAIGAGGTYEQYF; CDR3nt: TGTGCCATCGGAGCGGGGGGGACCTACGAGCAGTACTTC